A selection of T cell receptor beta chains follows, all from one sample in a study of graft-versus-host responses after intestinal transplantation. Measured with immunoSEQ multiplex PCR; TCRdb has only the in-frame clones, and not every one. The table shows more than 9,000 clones, with about 86% occurring only once. The material sequenced was ileum tissue, taken 700 to 850 days after intestinal transplantation. Receptors were obtained from a human patient who received an intestinal transplant, so some T cells may come from the graft donor. CDR3s include the opening cysteine and the closing phenylalanine or tryptophan. D genes are given only for firm matches. A row's size may be missing; if present it is once, few, many or a size class.

cdr3_nt | cdr3_aa | clone_size | v_call | d_call | j_call | cdr3_length
TGTGCCAGCAGTTATCAGGGACGCTACGAGCAGTACTTC | CASSYQGRYEQYF | . | TRBV6-6 | . | TRBJ2-7 | 13
TGTGCCAGCAGCTGGGGCAGGGACTACGAGCAGTACTTC | CASSWGRDYEQYF | . | TRBV7-9 | . | TRBJ2-7 | 13
TGTGCCAGCAGCTTACGCTCGGGACTAGCGGACAATGAGCAGTTCTTC | CASSLRSGLADNEQFF | . | TRBV7-3 | TRBD2 | TRBJ2-1 | 16
TGTGCCAGCCCCCCCCAGGACGGCACCTACAATGAGCAGTTCTTC | CASPPQDGTYNEQFF | . | TRBV9 | . | TRBJ2-1 | 15
TGCGCCAGCAGCTTGGGACGTCAGGGAAAACGGGGCTACACCTTC | CASSLGRQGKRGYTF | . | TRBV5-1 | . | TRBJ1-2 | 15
TGTGCCAGCTCACCACCGGATCGCCTCTACTATGGCTACACCTTC | CASSPPDRLYYGYTF | . | TRBV18 | . | TRBJ1-2 | 15
TGTGCCAGCGGGACTGAAAATTGGGACTATGGCTACACCTTC | CASGTENWDYGYTF | . | TRBV6-5 | . | TRBJ1-2 | 14
TGTGCCATCAGTGGACAGATGGATAGCAATCAGCCCCAGCATTTT | CAISGQMDSNQPQHF | . | TRBV10-3 | . | TRBJ1-5 | 15
TGTGCCACCAGCAGAGGGAATTACCAAGAGACCCAGTACTTC | CATSRGNYQETQYF | . | TRBV15 | . | TRBJ2-5 | 14
TGCGCCAGCAGCCAAGAGGGGACTAGTTTTACCGGGGAGCTGTTTTTT | CASSQEGTSFTGELFF | . | TRBV4-1 | TRBD2 | TRBJ2-2 | 16
TGCGCCAGCAGCTTGGTGACGGGGTCCAACCAAGAGACCCAGTACTTC | CASSLVTGSNQETQYF | . | TRBV5-1 | . | TRBJ2-5 | 16
TGTGCCAGCAGTGGGGGACTAGCCGGAGAGACCCAGTACTTC | CASSGGLAGETQYF | . | TRBV6-1 | TRBD2 | TRBJ2-5 | 14
TGTGCCAGCAAAATCCGGGGCCACAATGAGCAGTTCTTC | CASKIRGHNEQFF | . | TRBV28 | . | TRBJ2-1 | 13
TGTGCCAGCAGTACAAATATCGTCCCGGATACGCAGTATTTT | CASSTNIVPDTQYF | . | TRBV2 | . | TRBJ2-3 | 14
TGTGCCAGCAGCGCGGGGAATAAGGTAAACGAGCAGTACTTC | CASSAGNKVNEQYF | once | TRBV2 | . | TRBJ2-7 | 14
TGTGCCAGCAGCCCTAACCTCCCAGCTGAAGCTTTCTTT | CASSPNLPAEAFF | . | TRBV7-2 | . | TRBJ1-1 | 13
TGCGCCAGCAGCTACGCAGGGGTGACTGAAGCTTTCTTT | CASSYAGVTEAFF | . | TRBV5-1 | . | TRBJ1-1 | 13
TGTGCCAGCAGCCAGGGACAGGAAACAGATACGCAGTATTTT | CASSQGQETDTQYF | . | TRBV14 | TRBD1 | TRBJ2-3 | 14
TGTGCCAGCAGTTGGGGGAGGGAGGGTCAGCCCCAGCATTTT | CASSWGREGQPQHF | . | TRBV6-5 | . | TRBJ1-5 | 14
TGTGCCAGCAGGCACGGGACAGTCCAAGAGACTGAAGCTTTCTTT | CASRHGTVQETEAFF | . | TRBV5-3 | TRBD1 | TRBJ1-1 | 15
TGTGCCAGCAGTTTAACAGCCAGCAATCAGCCCCAGCATTTT | CASSLTASNQPQHF | . | TRBV28 | . | TRBJ1-5 | 14
TGCGCCAGCAGTGACGGCCATCGCGAGACCCAGTACTTC | CASSDGHRETQYF | once | TRBV10-2 | . | TRBJ2-5 | 13
TGCGCCAGCAGTGAGTCGTCTTGGAAAGGGGGTTTCGAGCAGTACTTC | CASSESSWKGGFEQYF | . | TRBV10-2 | . | TRBJ2-7 | 16
TGCGCCAGCAGTGAGCCTCTCGCGGGGGGCACAGATACGCAGTATTTT | CASSEPLAGGTDTQYF | . | TRBV10-1 | TRBD2 | TRBJ2-3 | 16
TGTGCCAGCAGTTACTATGGCACCGAGCAGTACTTC | CASSYYGTEQYF | . | TRBV6-5 | . | TRBJ2-7 | 12